The T cell receptor (beta chain) under discussion was sequenced for a study of cytomegalovirus exposure and HLA in healthy donors. On this clone itself: Its antigen is currently unknown.

Primers: 60 Vbeta forward and 13 Jbeta reverse. The repertoire was sequenced with immunoSEQ multiplex PCR; TCRdb's copy has only in-frame clones and lacks some. The table records roughly 170,000 clones, 65% to 85% of them present only once. Study-level points and caveats: Some TCR beta chains (164 of them) were listed as cytomegalovirus-associated. Relative to the approximately 680-donor mean, N-insertions were reportedly fewer in an Asian-associated ancestry cluster in a later analysis. In a later analysis, TCR beta V- and J-gene trimming showed a link to a missense DCLRE1C variant. Sequencing had likely introduced a cluster of highly shared sequence variants as an artifact.

The CDR3 contains 12 residues. Looked up from germline, CDR1 is SGHDT and CDR2 is YYEEEE. V gave up 1 base and J gave up 5 bases, with 4 bases separating them. This chain joins TRBV5-6 and TRBJ2-1; D is undetermined. The sequenced material came from PBMCs. The sequence was collected from a woman aged 18 to 35 in good health and CMV-seronegative. As DNA, the CDR3 is TGTGCCAGCAGCTTGACAGACAATGAGCAGTTCTTC. It encodes CASSLTDNEQFF.